Following are 5 T cell receptor beta chains from one sample sequenced in a study of T cells of healthy individuals. TCRdb re-called the 5' RACE reads with MiXCR, one entry per CDR3 protein. Among 45,000 to 60,000 distinct CDR3 sequences listed, roughly 14% were seen once. The receptor set was obtained from a human donor in good health.

The chain recombines TRBV7-8 with TRBJ2-3; the match to TRBD2 covers 15 bases. CDR3 length: 19 amino acids. After removal of 5 bases from V and 0 bases from J, the junction contained 9 bases not matched to a gene. Germline-derived CDR1 and CDR2 are SGHVS and FQNEAQ. The CDR3 DNA reads TGTGCCAGCAGCAAGAGGACTAGCGGGGGGGTGGGTAGCACAGATACGCAGTATTTT. Its translation is CASSKRTSGGVGSTDTQYF.

Note on this clonotype: Given a much more abundant clone one base away, this may be a read error. The rearrangement uses TRBV6-1 and TRBJ2-7, with 9 bases matching TRBD2. The CDR3 runs to 14 residues. Germline assignment: CDR1 MNHNS and CDR2 SASEGT. With V trimmed by 4 bases and J by 7 bases, 8 bases remained unmatched. The chain's CDR3 is CASSGNSGSQEQYF. The CDR3, as DNA: TGTGCCAGCAGTGGAAATAGCGGGAGTCAGGAGCAGTACTTC.

The chain recombines TRBV24-1 with TRBJ2-3, with 9 bases identical to TRBD2. V dropped 4 bases and J dropped 2; count of bases not matched to a gene: 6. CDR3 size: 16 residues. Germline assignment: CDR1 KGHDR and CDR2 SFDVKD. The CDR3 DNA reads as TGTGCCACCAGTGAGGAGCGGGGGGCAACCACAGATACGCAGTATTTT. Its translation: CATSEERGATTDTQYF.

The J gene is TRBJ2-5, the V gene TRBV19, with D uncertain. Deletions cut 6 bases from V and 0 bases from J, with 8 bases between. The germline V gene has CDR1 LNHDA and CDR2 SQIVND (reference sequence). The CDR3 runs 13 residues. As DNA, the CDR3 is TGTGCCAGTAGGTCCAGCGACCAAGAGACCCAGTACTTC. This codes for CASRSSDQETQYF.

The chain combines TRBV15 with TRBJ2-7; 7 bases are a match to TRBD2. The CDR3 is 17 amino acids. The J segment lost 3 bases and the V segment lost 0 bases, leaving 11 bases of the junction unmatched. Germline assignment: CDR1 LNHNV and CDR2 YYDKDF (reference sequence). The CDR3 sequence is CATSRDPPSGYFYEQYF. The CDR3 bases are TGTGCCACCAGCAGAGATCCACCTAGCGGCTATTTCTACGAGCAGTACTTC.